What follows describes a single T cell receptor (beta chain). The data belong to a study of blood T cell repertoires in COVID-19. As for the study in general: T cells, B-cell-depleted T cells, or PBMCs provided the cDNA or gDNA that served as material.

Authors' data handling: Estimates of nucleated cell counts were drawn from the amplification of reference gene primers. The protocol was immunoSEQ multiplex PCR, while the TCRdb copy is restricted to in-frame clones and leaves out a portion. V and J calls and clone size are those listed in that table; D and trimming were worked out from the DNA. The sample lists more than 250,000 clones; around 86% were seen once. The germline V and J ends were trimmed by 6 bases and 5 bases, with 14 bases remaining between them. The CDR3 consists of 13 residues. CDR1 is LGHNT and CDR2 is FRNRAP in the germline V gene.

The TCR was taken from a woman between 50 and 59 years old with acute or convalescent COVID-19. Sequencing was carried out using peripheral blood. The genes are TRBV12-5 and TRBJ2-7, with D possibly being TRBD2 (5 bases). This CDR3 is CASGHSSGNEQYF. CDR3 sequence (DNA): TGTGCTAGTGGCCACTCCTCGGGGAACGAGCAGTACTTC.